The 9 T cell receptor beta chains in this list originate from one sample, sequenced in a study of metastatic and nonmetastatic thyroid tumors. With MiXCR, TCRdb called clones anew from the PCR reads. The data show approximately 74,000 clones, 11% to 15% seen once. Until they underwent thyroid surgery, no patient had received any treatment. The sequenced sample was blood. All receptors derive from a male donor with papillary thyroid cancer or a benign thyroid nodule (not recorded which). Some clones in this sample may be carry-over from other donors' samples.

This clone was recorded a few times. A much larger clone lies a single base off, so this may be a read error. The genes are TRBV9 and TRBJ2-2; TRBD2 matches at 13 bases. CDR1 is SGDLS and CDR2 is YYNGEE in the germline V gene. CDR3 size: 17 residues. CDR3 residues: CASSPLAGGPGTGGLFF. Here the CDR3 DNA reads TGTGCCAGCAGCCCACTAGCGGGAGGGCCGGGCACCGGGGGGCTGTTTTTT. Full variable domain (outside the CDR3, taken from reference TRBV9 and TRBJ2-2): DSGVTQTPKHLITATGQRVTLRCSPRSGDLSVYWYQQSLDQGLQFLIQYYNGEERAKGNILERFSAQQFPDLHSELNLSSLELGDSALYFCASSPLAGGPGTGGLFFGEGSRLTVL.

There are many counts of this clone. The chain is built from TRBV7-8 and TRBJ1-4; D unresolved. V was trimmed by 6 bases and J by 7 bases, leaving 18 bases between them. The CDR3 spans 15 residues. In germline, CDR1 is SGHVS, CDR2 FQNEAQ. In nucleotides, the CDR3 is TGTGCCAGCAGTCAGTTAAGCGGGAAAAGTGAAAAACTGTTTTTT. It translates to CASSQLSGKSEKLFF.

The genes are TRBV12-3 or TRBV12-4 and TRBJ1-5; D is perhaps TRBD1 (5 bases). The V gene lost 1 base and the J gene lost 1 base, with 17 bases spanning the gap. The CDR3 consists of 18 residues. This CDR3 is CASSLGGRSSGSNQPQHF. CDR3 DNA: TGTGCCAGCAGTTTAGGGGGCCGCTCATCAGGGAGCAATCAGCCCCAGCATTTT.

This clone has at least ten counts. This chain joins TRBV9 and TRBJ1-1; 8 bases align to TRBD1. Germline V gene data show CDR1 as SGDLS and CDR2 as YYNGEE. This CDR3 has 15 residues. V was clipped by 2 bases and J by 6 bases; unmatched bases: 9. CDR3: CASSVGRGRFSEAFF. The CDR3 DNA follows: TGTGCCAGCAGCGTGGGCAGGGGGCGTTTTTCTGAAGCTTTCTTT.

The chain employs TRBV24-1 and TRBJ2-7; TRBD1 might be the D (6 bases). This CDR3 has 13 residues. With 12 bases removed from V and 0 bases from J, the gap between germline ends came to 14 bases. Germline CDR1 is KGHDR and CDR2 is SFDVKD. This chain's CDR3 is CAPSVGASYEQYF. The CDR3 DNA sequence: TGTGCCCCGTCAGTGGGGGCCTCCTACGAGCAGTACTTC.

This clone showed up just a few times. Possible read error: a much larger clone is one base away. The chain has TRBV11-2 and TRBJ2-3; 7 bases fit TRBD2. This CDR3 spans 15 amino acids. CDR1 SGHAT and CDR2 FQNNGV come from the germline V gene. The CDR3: CASILEAGLGDTQYF. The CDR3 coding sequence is TGTGCCAGCATCTTAGAAGCGGGGCTGGGAGATACGCAGTATTTT.

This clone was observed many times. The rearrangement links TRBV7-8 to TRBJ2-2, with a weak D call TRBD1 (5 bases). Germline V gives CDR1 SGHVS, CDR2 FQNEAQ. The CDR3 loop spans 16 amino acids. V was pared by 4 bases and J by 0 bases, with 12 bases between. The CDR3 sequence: CASSSFDSPNTGELFF. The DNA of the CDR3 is TGTGCCAGCAGCTCCTTTGACAGCCCGAACACCGGGGAGCTGTTTTTT.

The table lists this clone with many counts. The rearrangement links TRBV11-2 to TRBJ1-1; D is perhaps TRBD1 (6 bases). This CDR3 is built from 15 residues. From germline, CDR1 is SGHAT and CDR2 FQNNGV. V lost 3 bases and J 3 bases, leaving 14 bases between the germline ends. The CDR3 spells CASSFPLAGDTEAFF. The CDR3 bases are TGTGCCAGCAGCTTTCCTCTAGCAGGGGACACTGAAGCTTTCTTT.

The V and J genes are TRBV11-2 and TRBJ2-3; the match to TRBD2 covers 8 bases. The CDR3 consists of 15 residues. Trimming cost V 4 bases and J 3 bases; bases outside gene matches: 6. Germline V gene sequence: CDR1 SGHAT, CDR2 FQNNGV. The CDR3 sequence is CASSYGAGGTDTQYF. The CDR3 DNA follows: TGTGCCAGCAGCTATGGGGCGGGAGGTACAGATACGCAGTATTTT.